This entry describes one T cell receptor beta chain. This sample was included in a study of human T cells and chemical hapten exposure. Study as a whole: Slight volume differences across pooled libraries mainly accounted for varying per-sample TCR yields.

The library attached unique molecular identifiers to individual cDNA molecules. TCRdb analysed the 5' RACE reads with MiXCR anew, one entry per CDR3 protein. This sample has roughly 82,000 distinct CDR3 sequences, with about 15% found just once. The V end was cut by 1 base, the J end by 4 bases, with 7 bases between. The germline gives CDR1 SGHVS, CDR2 FNYEAQ. This CDR3 has 13 residues. Someone pulled total RNA out of unfractionated whole blood. This chain uses TRBV7-6 with TRBJ1-2; perhaps TRBD1 as D (5 bases). The source of this sequence is a female donor in good health. The CDR3: CASSLDQGYGYTF. In nucleotides, the CDR3 is TGTGCCAGCAGCTTAGACCAGGGCTATGGCTACACCTTC. Full variable domain (remainder filled in from reference TRBV7-6 and TRBJ1-2): GAGVSQSPRYKVTKRGQDVALRCDPISGHVSLYWYRQALGQGPEFLTYFNYEAQQDKSGLPNDRFSAERPEGSISTLTIQRTEQRDSAMYRCASSLDQGYGYTFGSGTRLTVV.